Below are 32 T cell receptor beta chains sequenced from a single sample in a study of T cell clonotyping in hematopoietic cell transplantation. Time point described: recipient sample about 28 days before transplant, after cytoreduction. This table comes from immunoSEQ multiplex PCR, and its TCRdb copy is limited to in-frame clones, with some not included. The sample carries 13,000 or so clones, approximately 88% recorded once. Sequences were derived from peripheral blood mononuclear cells, sampled before stem cell transplant. These receptor sequences come from a man aged 60 to 69 with acute myeloid leukemia. Some clones in this sample may be carry-over from other donors' samples.

This sequence joins TRBV5-5 and TRBJ2-7, with D possibly matching TRBD2 (6 bases). The length of the CDR3 is 13 residues. With 0 bases removed from V and 3 bases from J, the gap between germline ends came to 7 bases. Germline V CDR1 and CDR2: SGHKS, YYEKEE (reference sequence). CDR3 region: CASSLVGGYEQYF. CDR3 in DNA: TGTGCCAGCAGCTTGGTGGGGGGCTACGAGCAGTACTTC. The complete variable domain, with remaining parts taken from reference TRBV5-5 and TRBJ2-7, reads DAGVTQSPTHLIKTRGQQVTLRCSPISGHKSVSWYQQVLGQGPQFIFQYYEKEERGRGNFPDRFSARQFPNYSSELNVNALLLGDSALYLCASSLVGGYEQYFGPGTRLTVT.

The chain carries TRBV5-1 and TRBJ2-3; D assignment may be TRBD1 or TRBD2 (6 bases each). The germline V and J ends were trimmed by 2 bases and 0 bases, with 10 bases remaining between them. The germline CDR1 and CDR2 sequences are SGHRS and YFSETQ. The CDR3 loop spans 15 amino acids. The CDR3: CASSLQGLSTDTQYF. CDR3 sequence (DNA): TGCGCCAGCAGCTTACAGGGACTTAGCACAGATACGCAGTATTTT.

The chain recombines TRBV28 with TRBJ2-3, with 13 positions matching TRBD2. The length of the CDR3 is 18 residues. Germline CDR1 reads MDHEN; CDR2 reads SYDVKM. The V and J ends lost 3 bases and 0 bases, in that order; junction bases with no gene match: 6. The CDR3 nucleotides are TGTGCCAGCAGTTTTTCCGGGACTAGCGGGACTAGCACAGATACGCAGTATTTT. Encoded protein: CASSFSGTSGTSTDTQYF.

The chain has TRBV2 and TRBJ1-4; 7 bases fit TRBD1. The V gene end was trimmed by 11 bases and the J gene end by 6 bases; junction bases not matched to a gene: 12. CDR3 length equals 14 residues. The V gene's germline CDR1 is SNHLY and CDR2 FYNNEI. CDR3 residues: CAGQGGGGDEKLFF. The CDR3, as DNA: TGTGCCGGCCAGGGGGGAGGGGGCGATGAAAAACTGTTTTTT.

This rearrangement joins TRBV2 to TRBJ2-1, with D perhaps being TRBD1 or TRBD2 (5 bases each). Trimming took off 6 bases at V and 5 bases at J, with 14 bases between the two ends. Germline CDR1 and CDR2: SNHLY and FYNNEI. CDR3 length equals 14 residues. This chain's CDR3 is CASSRWGRDNEQFF. As DNA, the CDR3 is TGTGCCAGCAGCCGCTGGGGGAGAGACAATGAGCAGTTCTTC.

The chain joins TRBV9 to TRBJ2-1; D possibly matches TRBD1 or TRBD2 (6 bases each). V was clipped by 0 bases and J by 7 bases, with 17 bases between them. Germline CDR1 and CDR2: SGDLS and YYNGEE. The CDR3 runs to 16 residues. CDR3 nucleotide sequence: TGTGCCAGCAGCGTAGCTACGAGGGGGGTTGATAATGAGCAGTTCTTC. Its translation is CASSVATRGVDNEQFF.

The genes are TRBV19 and TRBJ2-7; 8 bases line up with TRBD1. The germline CDR1 and CDR2 sequences are LNHDA and SQIVND (reference sequence). V gave up 4 bases and J gave up 0 bases; unmatched junction bases: 2. The CDR3 is made up of 14 amino acids. The CDR3: CASSTGGGSYEQYF. The CDR3 DNA reads TGTGCCAGTAGTACAGGGGGCGGCTCCTACGAGCAGTACTTC.

V is TRBV9 and J is TRBJ1-3; no definite D call. Germline V lookup: CDR1 SGDLS, CDR2 YYNGEE. Trimming removed 0 bases from V and 3 bases from J, with 1 base in between. This CDR3 spans 12 amino acids. CDR3 region: CASSVVGNTIYF. The DNA for the CDR3 is TGTGCCAGCAGCGTAGTTGGAAACACCATATATTTT. The full variable domain, with the rest looked up from reference TRBV9 and TRBJ1-3, is DSGVTQTPKHLITATGQRVTLRCSPRSGDLSVYWYQQSLDQGLQFLIQYYNGEERAKGNILERFSAQQFPDLHSELNLSSLELGDSALYFCASSVVGNTIYFGEGSWLTVV.

This chain joins TRBV19 and TRBJ2-7; D remains ambiguous. This CDR3 is built from 12 residues. Germline V gives CDR1 LNHDA, CDR2 SQIVND (reference sequence). Trimming cost V 3 bases and J 6 bases, with 9 bases left between them. The CDR3 DNA is TGTGCCAGTAGTATTAACCTGTGCGAGCAGTACTTC. Its translation: CASSINLCEQYF.

CDR3 sequence (DNA): TGTGCCAGCTCCCTGGCGGGGACGGGTGCCTACGAGCAGTACTTC. This codes for CASSLAGTGAYEQYF. The V gene is TRBV27, the J gene TRBJ2-7; the D gene is possibly TRBD2 (6 bases). V was trimmed by 8 bases and J by 2 bases, leaving 19 bases between them. There are 15 residues in the CDR3. Germline CDR1 MNHEY, CDR2 SMNVEV (reference sequence).

The J gene is TRBJ1-1, the V gene TRBV7-2; perhaps TRBD1 as D (5 bases). The CDR3 contains 13 residues. Germline CDR1 is SGHTA and CDR2 is FQGNSA. The germline V and J ends were trimmed by 4 bases and 5 bases, with 11 bases remaining between them. CDR3 in DNA: TGTGCCAGCAGCTCTCAGGGAGGAACTGAAGCTTTCTTT. Amino acids: CASSSQGGTEAFF.

The chain joins TRBV6-1 to TRBJ1-1; 11 positions agree with TRBD1. The CDR3 consists of 14 residues. V gave up 4 bases and J gave up 8 bases; unmatched junction bases: 6. Per the germline V gene, CDR1 is MNHNS and CDR2 is SASEGT. CDR3 amino acids: CASSVDRGPFEAFF. The CDR3 DNA reads as TGTGCCAGCAGTGTGGACAGGGGGCCCTTCGAAGCTTTCTTT.

The chain recombines TRBV30 with TRBJ1-6; D call uncertain. Deletions cut 5 bases from V and 7 bases from J, with 9 bases between. Germline CDR1 is GTSNPN and CDR2 is SVGIG (reference sequence). The CDR3 sequence is 12 residues long. The CDR3, as DNA: TGTGCCTGGGGTCTAGGAAATTCACCCCTCCACTTT. Protein: CAWGLGNSPLHF.

The chain combines TRBV6-6 with TRBJ1-6; possibly TRBD1 for D (6 bases). The germline V gene encodes CDR1 MNHNY and CDR2 SVGAGI (reference sequence). Trimming removed 6 bases at V and 8 bases at J, with 8 bases between. The CDR3 has 12 residues. Here the CDR3 reads CASRQGDSPLHF. CDR3 bases: TGTGCCAGCAGACAGGGTGATTCACCCCTCCACTTT.

This chain links TRBV27 with TRBJ2-5; 11 bases are shared with TRBD2. V trimming: 5 bases; J trimming: 5 bases; junction bases outside the gene matches: 10. This CDR3 region has 16 residues. Germline assignment: CDR1 MNHEY and CDR2 SMNVEV (reference sequence). CDR3 in DNA: TGTGCCAGCAGTAAAGGGACTAGCGGTCCCAAGGAGACCCAGTACTTC. This gives the protein CASSKGTSGPKETQYF.

The V gene is TRBV7-8, the J gene TRBJ1-2; the D is unclear. The CDR3 totals 14 residues. In germline, CDR1 is SGHVS, CDR2 FQNEAQ. V dropped 2 bases and J dropped 2 bases, with 9 bases sitting between them. The CDR3 coding sequence is TGTGCCAGCAGCTTACAGCCCGGAAACTATGGCTACACCTTC. This codes for CASSLQPGNYGYTF.

V usage is TRBV10-3 and J usage is TRBJ2-5; D gene ambiguous. Germline V CDR1 and CDR2: ENHRY, SYGVKD. CDR3 length: 11 amino acids. The V end was cut by 5 bases, the J end by 2 bases, with 3 bases between. Written as DNA, the CDR3 is TGTGCCATCAGTCAACAAGAGACCCAGTACTTC. Translating it yields CAISQQETQYF.

The chain is built from TRBV27 and TRBJ1-6; 7 nucleotides align to TRBD1. Trimming took 2 bases from V and 7 from J; bases not matched to a gene: 5. The CDR3 has 15 amino acids. Germline CDR1 reads MNHEY; CDR2 reads SMNVEV (reference sequence). The CDR3 nucleotides are TGTGCCAGCAGTTTAGGGACAGACTTAAATTCACCCCTCCACTTT. Translated: CASSLGTDLNSPLHF.

The chain uses TRBV29-1 and TRBJ2-7; 8 bases fit TRBD2. V lost 0 bases, J lost 2 bases, and 3 bases stayed unmatched. The CDR3 runs 14 residues. CDR1 is SQVTM, CDR2 ANQGSEA, per germline. The CDR3 DNA reads TGCAGCGTTGAAGAGCGGGGGGCTCCCTACGAGCAGTACTTC. Translation: CSVEERGAPYEQYF.

The V and J genes are TRBV29-1 and TRBJ1-2, with TRBD1 identical over 7 bases. The V gene end was trimmed by 6 bases and the J gene end by 8 bases; junction bases not matched to a gene: 6. The CDR3 extends over 11 amino acids. Germline loops: CDR1 SQVTM, CDR2 ANQGSEA. CDR3 amino acids: CSVGDSYGYTF. As DNA, the CDR3 is TGCAGCGTGGGGGACAGCTACGGCTACACCTTC. Together with reference TRBV29-1 and TRBJ1-2, the CDR3 gives the full variable domain: SAVISQKPSRDICQRGTSLTIQCQVDSQVTMMFWYRQQPGQSLTLIATANQGSEATYESGFVIDKFPISRPNLTFSTLTVSNMSPEDSSIYLCSVGDSYGYTFGSGTRLTVV.

For the CDR3, the DNA is TGTGCCAGCAGCTTACACCCAAACACTGAAGCTTTCTTT. Its translation: CASSLHPNTEAFF. V and J are TRBV7-2 and TRBJ1-1; D not certain. The CDR3 spans 13 residues. CDR1 is SGHTA and CDR2 is FQGNSA in the germline V gene. V shed 2 bases and J shed 2 bases, with 6 bases lying between them.

The rearrangement uses TRBV19 and TRBJ1-2; D is uncertain. The V end was cut by 4 bases, the J end by 5 bases, with 5 bases between. CDR3 length: 11 amino acids. Looked up from germline, CDR1 is LNHDA and CDR2 is SQIVND (reference sequence). The CDR3 protein is CASSTLYGYTF. The CDR3 nucleotides read TGTGCCAGTAGTACGCTATATGGCTACACCTTC.

V usage is TRBV25-1 and J usage is TRBJ2-7, with TRBD1 as a possible D gene (5 bases). V was trimmed by 4 bases and J by 5 bases, leaving 12 bases between them. The CDR3 runs 13 residues. The germline V gene has CDR1 MGHDK and CDR2 SYGVNS. The DNA for the CDR3 is TGTGCCAGCAGTGTTCAGGGTCCCAACGAGCAGTACTTC. It is translated as CASSVQGPNEQYF.

The chain employs TRBV7-2 and TRBJ2-3, with D perhaps matching TRBD2 (6 bases). The V end was cut by 4 bases, the J end by 13 bases, with 18 bases between. The germline gives CDR1 SGHTA, CDR2 FQGNSA. This CDR3 region has 13 residues. In nucleotides, the CDR3 is TGTGCCAGCAGCTCTAGAGGAGGGGATTCGGAGTATTTT. It yields the protein CASSSRGGDSEYF. The entire variable domain, with the rest obtained from reference TRBV7-2 and TRBJ2-3, is as follows: GAGVSQSPSNKVTEKGKDVELRCDPISGHTALYWYRQSLGQGLEFLIYFQGNSAPDKSGLPSDRFSAERTGGSVSTLTIQRTQQEDSAVYLCASSSRGGDSEYFGPGTRLTVL.

The rearrangement joins TRBV10-3 to TRBJ2-7, with D tentatively TRBD1 or TRBD2 (5 bases each). The CDR3 length is 15 residues. Germline assignment: CDR1 ENHRY and CDR2 SYGVKD. Trimming shortened V by 3 bases and J by 6 bases, and 18 bases separated the two germline ends. DNA for the CDR3: TGTGCCATCAGTGACAGGGACGGTCAGTATGGCGAGCAGTACTTC. This translates into CAISDRDGQYGEQYF.

The chain combines TRBV5-1 with TRBJ2-7; a weak D match, TRBD1 (5 bases). CDR3 length: 14 amino acids. The V gene's germline CDR1 is SGHRS and CDR2 YFSETQ. Trimming took off 4 bases at V and 4 bases at J, with 15 bases between the two ends. CDR3 sequence reads: CASSEVAGIYEQYF. CDR3 DNA sequence: TGCGCCAGCAGCGAGGTGGCAGGGATATACGAGCAGTACTTC.

This rearrangement joins TRBV13 to TRBJ2-7; TRBD1 might be the D (5 bases). V lost 5 bases, J lost 1 base, and 12 bases lay in between. The germline CDR1 and CDR2 sequences are PRHDT and FYEKMQ (reference sequence). CDR3 size: 14 residues. Here the CDR3 DNA reads TGTGCCAGCAGCCCGGACACTCAGTCCTACGAGCAGTACTTC. As protein: CASSPDTQSYEQYF. Variable domain in full (rest from reference TRBV13 and TRBJ2-7): AAGVIQSPRHLIKEKRETATLKCYPIPRHDTVYWYQQGPGQDPQFLISFYEKMQSDKGSIPDRFSAQQFSDYHSELNMSSLELGDSALYFCASSPDTQSYEQYFGPGTRLTVT.

This sequence joins TRBV4-3 and TRBJ2-7; D might be TRBD1 (6 bases). Trimming removed 0 bases at V and 3 bases at J, with 12 bases between. Germline V gene data show CDR1 as LGHNA and CDR2 as YSLEER. This CDR3 is 15 amino acids long. The CDR3 sequence: CASSQEAGANYEQYF. The CDR3 DNA sequence: TGCGCCAGCAGCCAAGAAGCAGGGGCCAACTACGAGCAGTACTTC.

This chain joins TRBV7-9 and TRBJ1-1; no firm D call. CDR1 is SEHNR, CDR2 FQNEAQ, per germline (reference sequence). With 5 bases removed from V and 5 bases from J, the gap between germline ends came to 18 bases. The CDR3 length is 15 residues. Written as DNA, the CDR3 is TGTGCCAGCAGCCCACCCAATAGGAGCTGGACTGAAGCTTTCTTT. Translation gives CASSPPNRSWTEAFF.

The J gene is TRBJ2-3, the V gene TRBV2, with TRBD1 identical over 7 bases. Trimming removed 8 bases from V and 2 bases from J; junction bases left unmatched: 7. Germline V gene lookup returns CDR1 SNHLY and CDR2 FYNNEI. CDR3 size: 14 residues. The CDR3: CASDRDRLTDTQYF. The CDR3 nucleotides are TGTGCCAGCGATAGGGACAGACTCACAGATACGCAGTATTTT.

The chain employs TRBV6-6 and TRBJ2-1; tentatively, D is TRBD1 or TRBD2 (6 bases each). Between the trimmed V and J ends, which lost 5 bases and 10 bases, there was a span of 12 bases. The germline V gene has CDR1 MNHNY and CDR2 SVGAGI (reference sequence). The CDR3 is 12 amino acids. The DNA of the CDR3 is TGTGCCAGCAGTCTTCTAGGGGGGGAGCAGTTCTTC. Translating it yields CASSLLGGEQFF.

This chain links TRBV2 with TRBJ1-2; 10 nucleotides match TRBD1. Germline trimming cut 5 bases from V and 3 bases from J; bases unmatched to any gene: 15. CDR1 SNHLY and CDR2 FYNNEI come from the germline V gene. The CDR3 consists of 18 residues. The CDR3 DNA follows: TGTGCCAGCAGTTTTACTCAAACCGGGACAGGGGCCCACTATGGCTACACCTTC. It is translated as CASSFTQTGTGAHYGYTF.